This T cell receptor beta chain was documented in a study of blood T cell repertoires in COVID-19. V was clipped by 1 base and J by 4 bases, with 8 bases between them. CDR3 length equals 14 residues. Germline CDR1 MNHNS, CDR2 SASEGT. Measured with immunoSEQ multiplex PCR; TCRdb has only the in-frame clones, and not every one. Of some 340,000 clones in the sample, roughly 90% were seen once. The TCR was taken from a woman aged 30 to 39 who had been exposed to COVID-19. Sequencing was carried out using PBMCs or T cells enriched from blood (not recorded which). The chain is built from TRBV6-1 and TRBJ1-5; D call uncertain. The chain's CDR3 is CASSEGWENQPQHF. The CDR3 nucleotides are TGTGCCAGCAGTGAAGGGTGGGAGAATCAGCCCCAGCATTTT.